This T cell receptor (beta chain) comes out of a study of blood T cell repertoires in COVID-19. In the original workflow: Reference gene primer amplification in the assay estimated nucleated cell counts. The protocol was immunoSEQ multiplex PCR, while the TCRdb copy is restricted to in-frame clones and leaves out a portion. That table furnishes V, J and clone size, whereas the DNA furnished D and trimming. The sample holds around 200,000 clones, roughly 77% seen once. V was cut by 4 bases and J by 3 bases, with 16 bases left in between. The CDR3 is 15 amino acids. CDR1 and CDR2 (germline): MNHEY, SMNVEV (reference sequence). Those enrolled in Seattle joined during active infection and were followed longitudinally afterward. This clone was observed once.

Sequences were obtained from peripheral blood. The rearrangement links TRBV27 to TRBJ2-7; perhaps TRBD1 as D (6 bases). The clonotype comes from a woman between 35 and 50 years old with COVID-19, enrolled during active disease. This chain's CDR3 is CASSSTYRVNYEQYF. The CDR3 nucleotides read TGTGCCAGCAGTTCTACCTACAGGGTTAACTACGAGCAGTACTTC.